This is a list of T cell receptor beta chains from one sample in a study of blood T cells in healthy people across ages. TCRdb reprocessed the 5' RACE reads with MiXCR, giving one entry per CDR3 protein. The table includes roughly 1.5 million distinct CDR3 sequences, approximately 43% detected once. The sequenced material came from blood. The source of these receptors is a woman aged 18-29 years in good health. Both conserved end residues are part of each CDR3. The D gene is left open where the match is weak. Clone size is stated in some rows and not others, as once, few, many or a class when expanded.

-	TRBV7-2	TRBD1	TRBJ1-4	CASTPGGGEKLFF	TGTGCCAGCACCCCAGGGGGCGGAGAAAAACTGTTTTTT
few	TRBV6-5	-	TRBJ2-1	CASRRDAGRLEQFF	TGTGCCAGCAGGCGGGATGCGGGTCGGCTTGAGCAGTTCTTC
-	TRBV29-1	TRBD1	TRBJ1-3	CSVGGQYSGNTIYF	TGCAGCGTGGGGGGACAGTACTCTGGAAACACCATATATTTT
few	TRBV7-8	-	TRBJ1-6	CASNQRGVGLNSPLHF	TGTGCCAGCAATCAGCGCGGAGTGGGTTTGAATTCACCCCTCCACTTT
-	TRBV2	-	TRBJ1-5	CASSDEGNQPQHF	TGTGCCAGCAGTGACGAGGGCAATCAGCCCCAGCATTTT
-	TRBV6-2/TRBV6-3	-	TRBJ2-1	CASTHTRVTGNEQFF	TGTGCCAGCACCCATACGCGGGTAACGGGTAATGAGCAGTTCTTC
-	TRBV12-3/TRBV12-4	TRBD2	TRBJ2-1	CASSSTSGVDYNEQFF	TGTGCCAGCAGTTCGACTAGCGGGGTAGATTACAATGAGCAGTTCTTC
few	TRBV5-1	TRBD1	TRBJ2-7	CASSLRTGNYEQYF	TGCGCCAGCAGCCTCCGGACAGGGAACTACGAGCAGTACTTC
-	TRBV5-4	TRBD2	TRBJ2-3	CASSFGTSGALEQYF	TGTGCCAGCAGCTTCGGGACTAGCGGGGCCTTAGAGCAGTATTTT
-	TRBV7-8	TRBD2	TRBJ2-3	CASSFSGVKGTQYF	TGTGCCAGCAGCTTTAGCGGGGTAAAGGGTACGCAGTATTTT
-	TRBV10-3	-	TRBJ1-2	CAISESLGIGGYTF	TGTGCCATCAGTGAGTCGTTGGGGATCGGTGGCTACACCTTC
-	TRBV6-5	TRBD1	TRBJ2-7	CASSYFGQGRSEQYF	TGTGCCAGCAGTTACTTCGGACAGGGGAGGTCCGAGCAGTACTTC
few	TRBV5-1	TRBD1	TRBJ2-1	CASSQQGADYNEQFF	TGCGCCAGCAGCCAACAGGGGGCGGACTACAATGAGCAGTTCTTC
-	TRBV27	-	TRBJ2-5	CASRSWGVWETQYF	TGTGCCAGCAGGTCTTGGGGAGTATGGGAGACCCAGTACTTC
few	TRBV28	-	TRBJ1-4	CASRGRANEKLFF	TGTGCCAGCAGGGGCCGAGCTAATGAAAAACTGTTTTTT
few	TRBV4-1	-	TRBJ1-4	CASSQPGRGRNEKLFF	TGCGCCAGCAGCCAGCCGGGAAGGGGCAGAAATGAAAAACTGTTTTTT
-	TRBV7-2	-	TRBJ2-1	CASSPVQGGWNEQFF	TGTGCCAGCAGCCCAGTGCAGGGCGGGTGGAATGAGCAGTTCTTC
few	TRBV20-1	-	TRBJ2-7	CSATVRDEQYF	TGCAGTGCTACCGTCCGGGACGAGCAGTACTTC
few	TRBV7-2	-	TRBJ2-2	CASADNPNTGELFF	TGTGCCAGCGCGGACAACCCGAACACCGGGGAGCTGTTTTTT
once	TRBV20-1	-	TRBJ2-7	CSARAIGMTYNEQYF	TGCAGTGCTAGAGCGATCGGGATGACTTACAATGAGCAGTACTTC
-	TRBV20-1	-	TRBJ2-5	CSARGTLTQETQYF	TGCAGTGCTAGGGGGACGTTAACTCAAGAGACCCAGTACTTC
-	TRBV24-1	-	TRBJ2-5	CATSDPTVRFRETQYF	TGTGCCACCAGTGACCCGACAGTGAGGTTCCGAGAGACCCAGTACTTC
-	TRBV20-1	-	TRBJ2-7	CSADPYFSYEQYF	TGCAGTGCTGACCCCTACTTTTCCTACGAGCAGTACTTC
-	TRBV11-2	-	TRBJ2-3	CASSSPLTPTSTDTQYF	TGTGCCAGCAGCTCGCCCTTAACGCCTACTAGCACCGATACGCAGTATTTT
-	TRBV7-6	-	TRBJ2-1	CASSLATTRSYNEQFF	TGTGCCAGCAGCTTAGCAACTACGCGCTCCTACAATGAGCAGTTCTTC
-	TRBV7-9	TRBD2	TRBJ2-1	CASSPGLAGPPGSYNEQFF	TGTGCCAGCAGTCCTGGACTAGCGGGACCCCCTGGCTCCTACAATGAGCAGTTCTTC
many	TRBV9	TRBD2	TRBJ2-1	CASSATSGRANEQFF	TGTGCCAGCAGCGCAACTAGCGGGAGGGCCAATGAGCAGTTCTTC
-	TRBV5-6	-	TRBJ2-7	CASSLVGLLTYEQYF	TGTGCCAGCAGCTTGGTGGGACTCCTAACCTACGAGCAGTACTTC
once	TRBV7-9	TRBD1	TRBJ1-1	CASSPGTGGMGTEAFF	TGTGCCAGCAGCCCCGGGACAGGAGGGATGGGCACTGAAGCTTTCTTT
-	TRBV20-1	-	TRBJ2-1	CSARVPLPLAGNEQFF	TGCAGTGCTAGAGTTCCCCTCCCTTTAGCCGGCAATGAGCAGTTCTTC
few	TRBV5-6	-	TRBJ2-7	CASSHASGNYEQYF	TGTGCCAGCAGCCACGCCTCTGGGAACTACGAGCAGTACTTC
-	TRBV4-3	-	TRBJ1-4	CASSQEKVNRATNEKLFF	TGCGCCAGCAGCCAAGAAAAGGTGAACAGAGCGACTAATGAAAAACTGTTTTTT
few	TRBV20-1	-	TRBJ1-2	CSASFGQGTGYTF	TGCAGTGCTAGCTTCGGGCAGGGCACCGGCTACACCTTC
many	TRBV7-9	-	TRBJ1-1	CASSGRMNTEAFF	TGTGCCAGCAGTGGGAGGATGAACACTGAAGCTTTCTTT
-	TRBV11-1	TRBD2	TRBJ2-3	CASSLARGAFSSDTQYF	TGTGCCAGCAGCTTAGCGCGGGGGGCTTTCTCTTCAGATACGCAGTATTTT
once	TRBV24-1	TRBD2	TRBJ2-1	CATSDVSSGRYNEQFF	TGTGCCACCAGTGATGTTAGTAGCGGGAGATACAATGAGCAGTTCTTC
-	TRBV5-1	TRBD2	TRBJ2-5	CASSLAGTSRVNEQYF	TGCGCCAGCAGCTTGGCCGGGACTAGTCGTGTCAATGAGCAGTACTTC
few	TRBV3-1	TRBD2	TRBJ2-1	CASSQIAGGALYNEQFF	TGTGCCAGCAGCCAAATAGCGGGGGGGGCCCTCTACAATGAGCAGTTCTTC
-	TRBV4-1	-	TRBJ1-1	CASSQERKGGKAEAFF	TGCGCCAGCAGCCAAGAACGGAAAGGGGGAAAGGCTGAAGCTTTCTTT
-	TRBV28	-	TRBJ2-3	CASSSGASDTQYF	TGTGCCAGCAGTTCCGGGGCTTCAGATACGCAGTATTTT
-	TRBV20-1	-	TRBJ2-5	CSASHSGPIQETQYF	TGCAGTGCTAGTCACTCGGGACCCATCCAAGAGACCCAGTACTTC
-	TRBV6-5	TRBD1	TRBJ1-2	CASSYLDRGYGYTF	TGTGCCAGCAGTTACTTGGACAGGGGGTATGGCTACACCTTC
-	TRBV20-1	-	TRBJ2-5	CSATPSGLETQYF	TGCAGTGCTACCCCTTCGGGGCTAGAGACCCAGTACTTC
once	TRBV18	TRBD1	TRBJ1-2	CASSPPGDRGRYGYTF	TGTGCCAGCTCACCACCGGGGGACAGGGGCCGGTATGGCTACACCTTC
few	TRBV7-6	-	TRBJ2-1	CASSLGYRAHEQFF	TGTGCCAGCAGCTTAGGTTACAGGGCGCATGAGCAGTTCTTC
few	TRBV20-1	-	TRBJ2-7	CSPLDALASEQYF	TGCAGTCCCCTAGACGCTCTAGCGAGCGAGCAGTACTTC